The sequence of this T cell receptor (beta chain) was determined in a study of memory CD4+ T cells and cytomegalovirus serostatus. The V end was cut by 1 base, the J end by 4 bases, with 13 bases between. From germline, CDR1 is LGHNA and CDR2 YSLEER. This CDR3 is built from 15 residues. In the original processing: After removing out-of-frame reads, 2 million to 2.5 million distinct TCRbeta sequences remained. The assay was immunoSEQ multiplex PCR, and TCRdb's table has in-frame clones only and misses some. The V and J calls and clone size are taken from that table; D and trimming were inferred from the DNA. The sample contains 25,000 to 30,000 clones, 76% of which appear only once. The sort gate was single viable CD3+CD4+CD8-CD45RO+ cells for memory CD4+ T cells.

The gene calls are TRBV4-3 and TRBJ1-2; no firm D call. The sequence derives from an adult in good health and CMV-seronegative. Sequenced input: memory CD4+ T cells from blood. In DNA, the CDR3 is TGCGCCAGCAGCCAAGGCGGACGGCCCGCCTATGGCTACACCTTC. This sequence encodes CASSQGGRPAYGYTF.